The text below deals with one T cell receptor beta chain. Its specificity is unknown. Clones were sequenced by immunoSEQ multiplex PCR, and TCRdb holds only the in-frame ones, with some missing. The sample lists roughly 120,000 clones; approximately 94% were seen once. This sample stems from a study of graft-versus-host responses after intestinal transplantation. This CDR3 has 15 residues. Germline CDR1 is SGHVS and CDR2 is FQNEAQ. The V segment lost 0 bases and the J segment 4 bases; nucleotides outside the gene matches: 4. Source: unstimulated CD4+ T cells sorted from spleen or lymph node cells, taken before transplant. The clonotype was recovered from a human donor who was the organ donor for an intestinal transplant. The J gene is TRBJ2-3, the V gene TRBV7-8; 7 bases are a match to TRBD2. The CDR3 nucleotides are TGTGCCAGCAGCTTAGCGGGAGGGAGGGCAGATACGCAGTATTTT. Amino acid sequence: CASSLAGGRADTQYF. Full variable domain (remainder filled in from reference TRBV7-8 and TRBJ2-3): GAGVSQSPRYKVAKRGQDVALRCDPISGHVSLFWYQQALGQGPEFLTYFQNEAQLDKSGLPSDRFFAERPEGSVSTLKIQRTQQEDSAVYLCASSLAGGRADTQYFGPGTRLTVL.